This TCR beta chain appears in the sequencing data of a study of blood T cell repertoires in COVID-19. Profiling relied on immunoSEQ multiplex PCR, and the TCRdb table lists in-frame clones only, not all of them. The repertoire holds about 320,000 clones, with about 87% as singletons. CDR3 length: 15 amino acids. V gave up 0 bases and J gave up 7 bases; unmatched junction bases: 4. CDR1 and CDR2 (germline): SGHVS, FQNEAQ. The receptor's source is a woman aged 25-40 years with COVID-19, enrolled during active disease. Material: peripheral blood. This chain links TRBV7-8 with TRBJ1-5; TRBD1 aligns across 9 bases. The CDR3: CASSLAGQGRQPQHF. The DNA of the CDR3 is TGTGCCAGCAGCTTAGCGGGACAGGGTCGCCAGCCCCAGCATTTT.